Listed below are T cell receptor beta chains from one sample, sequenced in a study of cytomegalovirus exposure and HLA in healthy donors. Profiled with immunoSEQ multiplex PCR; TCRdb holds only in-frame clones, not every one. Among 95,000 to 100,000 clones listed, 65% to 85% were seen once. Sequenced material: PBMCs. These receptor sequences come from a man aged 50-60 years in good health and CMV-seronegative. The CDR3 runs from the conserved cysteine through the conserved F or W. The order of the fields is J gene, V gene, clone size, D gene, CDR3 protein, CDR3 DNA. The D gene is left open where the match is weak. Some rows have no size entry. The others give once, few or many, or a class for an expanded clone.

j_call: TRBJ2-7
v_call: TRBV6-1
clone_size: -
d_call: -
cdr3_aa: CASSLDEGAYYEQYF
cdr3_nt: TGTGCCAGCAGCCTCGACGAGGGAGCGTACTACGAGCAGTACTTC

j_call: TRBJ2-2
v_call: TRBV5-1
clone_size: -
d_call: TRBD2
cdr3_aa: CASSPGLAGYTGELFF
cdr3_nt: TGCGCCAGCAGCCCGGGACTAGCGGGGTACACCGGGGAGCTGTTTTTT

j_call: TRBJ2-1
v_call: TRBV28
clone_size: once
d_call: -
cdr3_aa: CASSFSLVVNRFF
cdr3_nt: TGTGCCAGCAGTTTTTCGCTAGTGGTAAACCGGTTCTTC

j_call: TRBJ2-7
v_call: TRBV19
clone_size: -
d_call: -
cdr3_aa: CATKGSWTAAYEQYF
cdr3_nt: TGTGCCACCAAAGGGAGCTGGACGGCCGCCTACGAGCAGTACTTC

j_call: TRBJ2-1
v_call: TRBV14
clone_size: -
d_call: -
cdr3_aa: CASSQVFRGGEQFF
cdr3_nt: TGTGCCAGCAGCCAAGTTTTTCGAGGAGGTGAGCAGTTCTTC

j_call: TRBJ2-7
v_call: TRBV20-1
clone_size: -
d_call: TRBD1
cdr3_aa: CSARTGDEQYF
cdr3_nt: TGCAGTGCTAGGACAGGGGACGAGCAGTACTTC

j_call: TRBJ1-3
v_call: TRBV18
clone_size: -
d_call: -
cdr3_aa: CASSPQRAHSGNTIYF
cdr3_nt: TGTGCCAGCTCACCCCAGCGGGCTCACTCTGGAAACACCATATATTTT

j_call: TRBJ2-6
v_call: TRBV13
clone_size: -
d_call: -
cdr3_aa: CASSPPGPIMANVLTF
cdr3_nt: TGTGCCAGCAGCCCTCCGGGTCCAATAATGGCCAACGTCCTGACTTTC

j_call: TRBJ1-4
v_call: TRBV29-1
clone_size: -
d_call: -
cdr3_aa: CSVEDSGGFEKLFF
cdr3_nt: TGCAGCGTTGAAGATTCGGGAGGATTTGAAAAACTGTTTTTT

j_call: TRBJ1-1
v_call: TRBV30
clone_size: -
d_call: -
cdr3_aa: CAWGGVNTEAFF
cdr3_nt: TGTGCCTGGGGGGGGGTGAACACTGAAGCTTTCTTT

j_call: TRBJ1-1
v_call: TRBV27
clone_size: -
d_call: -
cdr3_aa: CASSLLGEPEAFF
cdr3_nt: TGTGCCAGCAGTTTATTAGGGGAACCTGAAGCTTTCTTT

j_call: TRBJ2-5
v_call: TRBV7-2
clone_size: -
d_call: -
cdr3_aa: CASSFGGNNEAQYF
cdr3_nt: TGTGCCAGCAGCTTCGGGGGTAATAATGAGGCCCAGTACTTC

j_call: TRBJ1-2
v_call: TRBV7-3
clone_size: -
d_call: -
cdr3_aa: CASSLAGSGGYTF
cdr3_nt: TGTGCCAGCAGCTTAGCAGGATCCGGCGGCTACACCTTC

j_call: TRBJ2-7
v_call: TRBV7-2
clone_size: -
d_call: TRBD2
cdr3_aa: CASSLGSGGLAGGPHEQYF
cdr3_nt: TGTGCCAGCAGCTTAGGATCGGGGGGACTAGCGGGAGGGCCCCACGAGCAGTACTTC

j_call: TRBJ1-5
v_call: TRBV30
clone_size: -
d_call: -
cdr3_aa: CAWSVVSGNQPQHF
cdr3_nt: TGTGCCTGGAGTGTAGTTTCAGGAAATCAGCCCCAGCATTTT

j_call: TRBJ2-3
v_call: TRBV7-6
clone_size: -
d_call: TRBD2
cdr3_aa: CASSSSGTSDTQYF
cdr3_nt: TGTGCCAGCAGCTCTAGCGGGACTTCAGATACGCAGTATTTT

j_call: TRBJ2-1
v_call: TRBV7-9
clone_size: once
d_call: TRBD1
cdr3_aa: CASSVSGTASGEQFF
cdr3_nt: TGTGCCAGCAGCGTATCCGGGACAGCCTCGGGTGAGCAGTTCTTC

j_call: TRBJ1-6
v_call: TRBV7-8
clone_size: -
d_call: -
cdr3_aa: CASSLETQGWNSPLHF
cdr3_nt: TGTGCCAGCAGCTTAGAAACTCAGGGGTGGAATTCACCCCTCCACTTT

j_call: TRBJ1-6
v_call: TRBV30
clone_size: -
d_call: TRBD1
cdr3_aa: CAWSDPTGEGSPLHF
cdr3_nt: TGTGCCTGGAGCGACCCGACAGGGGAGGGCTCACCCCTCCACTTT

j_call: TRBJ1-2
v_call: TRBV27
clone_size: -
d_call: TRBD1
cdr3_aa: CASSPHRTGEDGYTF
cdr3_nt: TGTGCCAGCAGTCCCCACCGGACAGGGGAGGATGGCTACACCTTC

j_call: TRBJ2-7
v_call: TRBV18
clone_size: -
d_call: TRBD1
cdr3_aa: CASGGQSYEQYF
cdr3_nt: TGTGCCAGCGGGGGACAGTCCTACGAGCAGTACTTC

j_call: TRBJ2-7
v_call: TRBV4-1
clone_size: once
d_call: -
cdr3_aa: CASSQGTETSYEQYF
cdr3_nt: TGCGCCAGCAGCCAAGGGACTGAGACCTCCTACGAGCAGTACTTC

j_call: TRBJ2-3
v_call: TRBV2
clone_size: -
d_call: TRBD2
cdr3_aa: CASGRGGSDTQYF
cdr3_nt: TGTGCCAGCGGGAGGGGAGGATCAGATACGCAGTATTTT

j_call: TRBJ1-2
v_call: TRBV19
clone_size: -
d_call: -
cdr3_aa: CATTYGGSFGYTF
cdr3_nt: TGTGCCACTACCTATGGGGGCTCATTCGGCTACACCTTC

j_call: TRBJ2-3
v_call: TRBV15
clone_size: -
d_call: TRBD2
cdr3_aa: CATSSGLGAGGATDTQYF
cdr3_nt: TGTGCCACCAGCAGCGGCTTGGGGGCGGGGGGTGCCACAGATACGCAGTATTTT

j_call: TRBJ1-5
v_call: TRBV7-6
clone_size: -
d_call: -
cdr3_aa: CASSPGGYSNQPQHF
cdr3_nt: TGTGCCAGCAGCCCGGGTGGGTATAGCAATCAGCCCCAGCATTTT

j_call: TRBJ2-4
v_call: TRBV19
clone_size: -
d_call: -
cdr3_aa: CASRGAEENIQYF
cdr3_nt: TGTGCCAGTAGGGGAGCCGAGGAAAACATTCAGTACTTC

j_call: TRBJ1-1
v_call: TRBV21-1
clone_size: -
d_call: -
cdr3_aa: CASSIKDRALMNTEAFF
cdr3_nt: TGTGCCAGCAGCATAAAAGACAGGGCGCTGATGAACACTGAAGCTTTCTTT

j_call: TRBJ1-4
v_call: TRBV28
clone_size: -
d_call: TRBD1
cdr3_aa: CASRIGTGAFNEKLFF
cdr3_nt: TGTGCCAGCAGGATTGGGACAGGAGCCTTTAATGAAAAACTGTTTTTT

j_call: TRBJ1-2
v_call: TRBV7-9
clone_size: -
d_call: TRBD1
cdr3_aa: CASSSDRGIYGYTF
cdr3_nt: TGTGCCAGCAGCTCCGACAGGGGAATTTATGGCTACACCTTC

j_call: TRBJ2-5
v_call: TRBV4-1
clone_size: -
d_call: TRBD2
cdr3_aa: CASSPPGGPQETQYF
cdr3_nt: TGCGCCAGCAGCCCCCCGGGGGGGCCCCAAGAGACCCAGTACTTC

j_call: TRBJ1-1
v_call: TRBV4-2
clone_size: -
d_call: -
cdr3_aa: CASSQFRATEAFF
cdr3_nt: TGTGCCAGCAGCCAATTCAGGGCCACTGAAGCTTTCTTT

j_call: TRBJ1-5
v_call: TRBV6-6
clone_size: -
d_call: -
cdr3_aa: CASSVKVQGSPQPQHF
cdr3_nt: TGTGCCAGCAGCGTTAAAGTACAGGGATCTCCTCAGCCCCAGCATTTT

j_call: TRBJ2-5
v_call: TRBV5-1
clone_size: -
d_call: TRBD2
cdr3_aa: CASSYSGGEETQYF
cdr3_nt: TGCGCCAGCAGTTATAGCGGGGGGGAAGAGACCCAGTACTTC

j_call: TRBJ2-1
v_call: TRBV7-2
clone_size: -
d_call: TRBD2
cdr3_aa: CASSSQGGGGVNEQFF
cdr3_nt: TGTGCCAGCAGCTCCCAGGGGGGCGGGGGGGTCAATGAGCAGTTCTTC

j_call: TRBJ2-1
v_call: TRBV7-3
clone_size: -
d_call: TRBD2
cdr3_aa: CASSFRTSGYPVF
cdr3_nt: TGTGCCAGCAGCTTCCGGACTAGCGGGTATCCGGTCTTC

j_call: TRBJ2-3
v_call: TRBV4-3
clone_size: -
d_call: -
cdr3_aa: CASSQGLGGTDTQYF
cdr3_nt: TGCGCCAGCAGCCAAGGGCTAGGGGGCACAGATACGCAGTATTTT

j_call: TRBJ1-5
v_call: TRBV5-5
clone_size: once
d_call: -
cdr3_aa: CASSLGQINQPQHF
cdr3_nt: TGTGCCAGCAGCTTAGGACAGATCAATCAGCCCCAGCATTTT

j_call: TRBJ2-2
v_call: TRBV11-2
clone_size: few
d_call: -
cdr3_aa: CASRFTTGELFF
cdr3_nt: TGTGCCAGCAGGTTTACAACCGGGGAGCTGTTTTTT

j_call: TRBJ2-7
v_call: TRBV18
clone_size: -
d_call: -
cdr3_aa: CASTDSGHEQYF
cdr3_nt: TGTGCCAGCACGGACAGCGGCCACGAGCAGTACTTC

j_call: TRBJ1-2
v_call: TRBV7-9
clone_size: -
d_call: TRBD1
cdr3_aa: CASNDRVIVGYTF
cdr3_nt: TGTGCCAGCAACGACAGGGTTATAGTTGGCTACACCTTC

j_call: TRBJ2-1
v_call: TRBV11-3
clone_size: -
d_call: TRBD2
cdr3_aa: CASSWGGNEQFF
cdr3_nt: TGTGCCAGCAGCTGGGGGGGGAATGAGCAGTTCTTC

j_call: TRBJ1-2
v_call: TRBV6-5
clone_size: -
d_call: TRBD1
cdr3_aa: CASSYTQGASYRYTF
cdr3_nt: TGTGCCAGCAGTTACACTCAGGGGGCGTCCTATCGCTACACCTTC

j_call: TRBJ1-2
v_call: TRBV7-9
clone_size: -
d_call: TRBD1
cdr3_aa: CASSPTGLSGYTF
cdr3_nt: TGTGCCAGCAGCCCGACAGGGTTAAGCGGCTACACCTTC

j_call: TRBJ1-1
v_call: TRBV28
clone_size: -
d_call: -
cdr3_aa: CASSFVTFSSGGFF
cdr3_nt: TGTGCCAGCAGTTTCGTTACCTTTAGTAGCGGGGGTTTCTTT

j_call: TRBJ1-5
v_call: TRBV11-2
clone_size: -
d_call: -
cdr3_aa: CASSWGGRGHQPQHF
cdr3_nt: TGTGCCAGCAGCTGGGGGGGCAGGGGTCATCAGCCCCAGCATTTT

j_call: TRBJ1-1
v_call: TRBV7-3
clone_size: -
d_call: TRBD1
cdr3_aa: CASSRTGVTEAFF
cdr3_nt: TGTGCCAGCAGCCGGACAGGGGTAACTGAAGCTTTCTTT

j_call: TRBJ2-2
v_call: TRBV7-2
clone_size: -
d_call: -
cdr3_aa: CASSPGNTGELFF
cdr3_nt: TGTGCCAGCAGTCCGGGGAACACCGGGGAGCTGTTTTTT